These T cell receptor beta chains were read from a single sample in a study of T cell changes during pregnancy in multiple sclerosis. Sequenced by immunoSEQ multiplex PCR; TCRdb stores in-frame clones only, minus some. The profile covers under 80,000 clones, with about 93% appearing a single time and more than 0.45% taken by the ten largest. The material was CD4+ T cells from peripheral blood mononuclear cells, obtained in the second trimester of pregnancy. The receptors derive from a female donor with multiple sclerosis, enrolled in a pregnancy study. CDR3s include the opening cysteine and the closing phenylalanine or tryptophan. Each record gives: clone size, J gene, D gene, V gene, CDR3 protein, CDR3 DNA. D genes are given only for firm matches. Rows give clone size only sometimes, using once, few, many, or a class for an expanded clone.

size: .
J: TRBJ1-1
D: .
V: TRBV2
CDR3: CASSQGGTEAFF
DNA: TGTGCCAGCAGCCAGGGTGGAACTGAAGCTTTCTTT

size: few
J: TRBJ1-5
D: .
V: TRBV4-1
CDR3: CASSQFKGPDQPQHF
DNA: TGCGCCAGCAGCCAATTCAAGGGGCCCGATCAGCCCCAGCATTTT

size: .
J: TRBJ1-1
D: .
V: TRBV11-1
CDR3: CASSLRAKLNTEAFF
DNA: TGTGCCAGCAGCTTAAGAGCAAAACTGAACACTGAAGCTTTCTTT

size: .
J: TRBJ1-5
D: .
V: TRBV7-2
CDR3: CASSLGGGNQPQHF
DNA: TGTGCCAGCAGCTTAGGAGGTGGAAATCAGCCCCAGCATTTT

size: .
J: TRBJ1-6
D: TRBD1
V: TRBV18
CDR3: CASSPRVQGAHNSPLHF
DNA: TGTGCCAGCTCACCACGGGTACAGGGGGCGCATAATTCACCCCTCCACTTT

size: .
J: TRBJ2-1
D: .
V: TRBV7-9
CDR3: CASSLVRGPYNEQFF
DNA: TGTGCCAGCAGCTTAGTGCGGGGACCTTACAATGAGCAGTTCTTC

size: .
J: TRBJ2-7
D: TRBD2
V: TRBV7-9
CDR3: CASSPSGVLYEQYF
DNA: TGTGCCAGCAGCCCTAGCGGGGTGCTCTACGAGCAGTACTTC

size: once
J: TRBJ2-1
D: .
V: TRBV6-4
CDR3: CASSVRGGNEQFF
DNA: TGTGCCAGCAGTGTACGAGGGGGCAATGAGCAGTTCTTC

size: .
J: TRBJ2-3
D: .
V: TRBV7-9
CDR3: CASSNGAVSWGADTQYF
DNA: TGTGCCAGCAGCAATGGTGCCGTCTCTTGGGGCGCAGATACGCAGTATTTT

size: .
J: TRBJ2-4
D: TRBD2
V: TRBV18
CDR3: CASSPPSGGAWAKNIQYF
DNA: TGTGCCAGCTCACCACCTAGCGGGGGGGCATGGGCCAAAAACATTCAGTACTTC

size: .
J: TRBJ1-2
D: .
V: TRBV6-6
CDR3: CASSYPYPTLYGYTF
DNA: TGTGCCAGCAGTTACCCCTACCCTACCCTATATGGCTACACCTTC

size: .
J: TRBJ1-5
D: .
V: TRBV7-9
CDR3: CASSADSNSNQPQHF
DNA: TGTGCCAGCAGCGCGGACAGTAATAGCAATCAGCCCCAGCATTTT

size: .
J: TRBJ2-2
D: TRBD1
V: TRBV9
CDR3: CASSVGQGANTGELFF
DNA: TGTGCCAGCAGCGTAGGACAGGGCGCGAACACCGGGGAGCTGTTTTTT

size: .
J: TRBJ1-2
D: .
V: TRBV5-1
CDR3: CASSTRDNLYGYTF
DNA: TGCGCCAGCAGCACGCGAGACAACCTCTATGGCTACACCTTC

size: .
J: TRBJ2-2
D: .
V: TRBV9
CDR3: CASSVGAGRVTGELFF
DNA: TGTGCCAGCAGCGTAGGGGCAGGTCGTGTCACCGGGGAGCTGTTTTTT

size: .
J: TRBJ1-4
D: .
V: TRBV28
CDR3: CASRPRGARVEKLFF
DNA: TGTGCCAGCAGACCTCGCGGGGCGCGGGTTGAAAAACTGTTTTTT

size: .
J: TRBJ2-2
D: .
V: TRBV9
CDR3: CASNKVSGANTGELFF
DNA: TGTGCCAGCAACAAAGTCTCAGGGGCGAACACCGGGGAGCTGTTTTTT

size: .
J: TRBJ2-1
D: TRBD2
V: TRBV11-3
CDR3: CASTQGAGGHNEQFF
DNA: TGTGCCAGCACCCAAGGAGCGGGGGGTCACAATGAGCAGTTCTTC

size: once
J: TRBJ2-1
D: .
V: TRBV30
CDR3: CAWSNPPYNEQFF
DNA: TGTGCCTGGAGTAATCCCCCTTACAATGAGCAGTTCTTC

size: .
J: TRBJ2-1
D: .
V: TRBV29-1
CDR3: CSGRGNEQFF
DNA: TGCAGCGGTAGAGGCAATGAGCAGTTCTTC

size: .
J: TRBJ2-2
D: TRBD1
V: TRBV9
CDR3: CASSATGGYTGELFF
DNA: TGTGCCAGCAGCGCTACAGGGGGCTATACCGGGGAGCTGTTTTTT

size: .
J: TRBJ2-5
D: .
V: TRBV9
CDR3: CASSGRRGLKETQYF
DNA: TGTGCCAGCAGCGGGAGAAGGGGACTGAAAGAGACCCAGTACTTC

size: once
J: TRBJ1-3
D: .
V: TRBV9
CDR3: CASSERGNTIYF
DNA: TGTGCCAGCAGCGAGAGGGGAAACACCATATATTTT

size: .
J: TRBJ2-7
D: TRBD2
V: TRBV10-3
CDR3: CAIGGGGHDEQYF
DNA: TGTGCCATCGGCGGGGGGGGGCACGACGAGCAGTACTTC

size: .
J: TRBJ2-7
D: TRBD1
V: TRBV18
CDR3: CASSPLGQGSGQYF
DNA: TGTGCCAGCTCACCACTGGGACAGGGGTCCGGGCAGTACTTC

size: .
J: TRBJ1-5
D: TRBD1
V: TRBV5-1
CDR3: CASSPNRGQPQHF
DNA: TGCGCCAGCAGCCCGAACAGGGGTCAGCCCCAGCATTTT

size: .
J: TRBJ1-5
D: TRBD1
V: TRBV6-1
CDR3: CASSGWTGESNQPQHF
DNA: TGTGCCAGCAGTGGGTGGACAGGGGAGAGCAATCAGCCCCAGCATTTT

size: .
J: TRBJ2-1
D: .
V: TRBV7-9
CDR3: CASSYQSPSLPNEQFF
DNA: TGTGCCAGCAGCTACCAAAGCCCCTCCCTTCCCAATGAGCAGTTCTTC

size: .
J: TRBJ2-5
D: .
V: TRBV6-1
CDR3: CASSERVGGGETQYF
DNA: TGTGCCAGCAGTGAAAGGGTGGGAGGTGGAGAGACCCAGTACTTC

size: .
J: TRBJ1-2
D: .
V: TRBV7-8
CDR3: CASSLARAGDYGYTF
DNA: TGTGCCAGCAGCTTAGCGCGGGCAGGGGACTATGGCTACACCTTC

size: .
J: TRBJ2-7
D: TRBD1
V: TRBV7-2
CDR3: CASSLDRGTYSYEQYF
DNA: TGTGCCAGCAGCTTAGACAGGGGAACCTACTCCTACGAGCAGTACTTC